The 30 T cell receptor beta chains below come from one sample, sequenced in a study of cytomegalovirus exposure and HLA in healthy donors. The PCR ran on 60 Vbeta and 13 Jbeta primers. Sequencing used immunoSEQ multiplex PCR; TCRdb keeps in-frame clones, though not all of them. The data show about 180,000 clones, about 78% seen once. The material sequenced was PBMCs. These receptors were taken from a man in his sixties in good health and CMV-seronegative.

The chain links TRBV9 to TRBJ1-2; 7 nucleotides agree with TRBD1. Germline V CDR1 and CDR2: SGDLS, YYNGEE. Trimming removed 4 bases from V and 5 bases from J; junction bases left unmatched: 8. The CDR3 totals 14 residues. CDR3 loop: CASSPGDREYGYTF. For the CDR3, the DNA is TGTGCCAGCAGCCCAGGAGACAGGGAATATGGCTACACCTTC. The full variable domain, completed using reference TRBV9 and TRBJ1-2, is DSGVTQTPKHLITATGQRVTLRCSPRSGDLSVYWYQQSLDQGLQFLIQYYNGEERAKGNILERFSAQQFPDLHSELNLSSLELGDSALYFCASSPGDREYGYTFGSGTRLTVV.

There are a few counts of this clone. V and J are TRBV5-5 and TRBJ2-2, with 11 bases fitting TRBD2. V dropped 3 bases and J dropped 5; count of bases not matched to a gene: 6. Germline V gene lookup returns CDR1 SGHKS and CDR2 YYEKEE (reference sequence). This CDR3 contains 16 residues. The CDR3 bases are TGTGCCAGCAGCTATCCTAGCGGGGGGCCTACCGGGGAGCTGTTTTTT. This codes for CASSYPSGGPTGELFF.

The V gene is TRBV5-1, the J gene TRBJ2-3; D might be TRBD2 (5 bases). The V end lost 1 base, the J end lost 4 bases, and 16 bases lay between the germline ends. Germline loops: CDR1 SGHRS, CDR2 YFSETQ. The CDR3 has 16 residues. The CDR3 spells CASSLFAGFGADTQYF. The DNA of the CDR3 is TGCGCCAGCAGCTTGTTTGCGGGCTTTGGAGCAGATACGCAGTATTTT.

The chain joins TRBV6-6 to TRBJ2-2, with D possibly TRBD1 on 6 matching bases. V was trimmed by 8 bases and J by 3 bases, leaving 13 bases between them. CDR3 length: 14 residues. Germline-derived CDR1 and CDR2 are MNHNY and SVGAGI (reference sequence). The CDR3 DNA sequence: TGTGCCAGCTTTAGGGCAGGGGACACCGGGGAGCTGTTTTTT. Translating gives CASFRAGDTGELFF.

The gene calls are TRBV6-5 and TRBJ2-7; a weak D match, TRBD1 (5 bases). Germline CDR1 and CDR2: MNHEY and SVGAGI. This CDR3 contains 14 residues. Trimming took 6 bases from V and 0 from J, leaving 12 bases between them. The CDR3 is CASRAAQVSYEQYF. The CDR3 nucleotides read TGTGCCAGCAGGGCTGCACAGGTCTCCTACGAGCAGTACTTC.

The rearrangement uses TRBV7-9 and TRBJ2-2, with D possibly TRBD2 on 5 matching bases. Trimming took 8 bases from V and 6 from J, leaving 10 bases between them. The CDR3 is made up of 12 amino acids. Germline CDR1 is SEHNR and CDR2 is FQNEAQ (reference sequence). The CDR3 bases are TGTGCCAGCGAAAGGGAGTCCGGGGAGCTGTTTTTT. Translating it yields CASERESGELFF.

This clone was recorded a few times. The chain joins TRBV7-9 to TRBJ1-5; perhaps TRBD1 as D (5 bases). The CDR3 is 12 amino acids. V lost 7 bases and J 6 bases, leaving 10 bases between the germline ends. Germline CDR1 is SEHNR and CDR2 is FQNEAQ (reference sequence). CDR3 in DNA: TGTGCCAGCACCCGCGGGGGTCAGCCCCAGCATTTT. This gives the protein CASTRGGQPQHF. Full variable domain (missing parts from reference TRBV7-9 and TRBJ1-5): DTGVSQNPRHKITKRGQNVTFRCDPISEHNRLYWYRQTLGQGPEFLTYFQNEAQLEKSRLLSDRFSAERPKGSFSTLEIQRTEQGDSAMYLCASTRGGQPQHFGDGTRLSIL.

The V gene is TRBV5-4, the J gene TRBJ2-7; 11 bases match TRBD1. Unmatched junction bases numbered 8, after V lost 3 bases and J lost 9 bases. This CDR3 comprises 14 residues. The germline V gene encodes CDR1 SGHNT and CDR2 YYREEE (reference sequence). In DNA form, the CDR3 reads TGTGCCAGCAGCTCCGGGACAGGGGGTTATGGGCAGTACTTC. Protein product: CASSSGTGGYGQYF.

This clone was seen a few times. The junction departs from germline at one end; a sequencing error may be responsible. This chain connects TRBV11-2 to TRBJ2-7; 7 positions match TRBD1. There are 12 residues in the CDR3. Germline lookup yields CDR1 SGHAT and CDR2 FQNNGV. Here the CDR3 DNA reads TGTGCCAGCAGCATAGACAGGGTTGGGCAGTACTTC. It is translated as CASSIDRVGQYF.

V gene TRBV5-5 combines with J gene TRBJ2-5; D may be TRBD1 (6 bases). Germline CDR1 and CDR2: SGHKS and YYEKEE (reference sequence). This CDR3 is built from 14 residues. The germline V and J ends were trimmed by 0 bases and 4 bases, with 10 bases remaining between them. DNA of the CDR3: TGTGCCAGCAGCTTGGGTGGCAGGGGAGAGACCCAGTACTTC. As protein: CASSLGGRGETQYF.

CDR3 sequence reads: CASSSTANTEAFF. CDR3 bases: TGTGCCAGCAGTTCTACAGCGAACACTGAAGCTTTCTTT. This chain links TRBV25-1 with TRBJ1-1, with no clear D. Germline CDR1 reads MGHDK; CDR2 reads SYGVNS. The CDR3 runs 13 residues. The V and J ends lost 5 bases and 1 base respectively, with 8 bases between them. Combining the CDR3 with reference TRBV25-1 and TRBJ1-1 gives the whole variable domain EADIYQTPRYLVIGTGKKITLECSQTMGHDKMYWYQQDPGMELHLIHYSYGVNSTEKGDLSSESTVSRIRTEHFPLTLESARPSHTSQYLCASSSTANTEAFFGQGTRLTVV.

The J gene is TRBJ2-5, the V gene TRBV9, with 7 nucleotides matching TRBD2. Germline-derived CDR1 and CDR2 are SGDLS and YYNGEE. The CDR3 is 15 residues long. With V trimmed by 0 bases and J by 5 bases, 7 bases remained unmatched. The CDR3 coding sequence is TGTGCCAGCAGCGTAGGAGCGGGGTCTATGGAGACCCAGTACTTC. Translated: CASSVGAGSMETQYF.

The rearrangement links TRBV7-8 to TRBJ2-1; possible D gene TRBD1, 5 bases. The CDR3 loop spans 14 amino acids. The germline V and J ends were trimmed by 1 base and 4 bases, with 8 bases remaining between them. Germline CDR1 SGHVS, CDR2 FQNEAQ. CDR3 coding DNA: TGTGCCAGCAGCTTAGGGACAAGTTACAATGAGCAGTTCTTC. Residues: CASSLGTSYNEQFF.

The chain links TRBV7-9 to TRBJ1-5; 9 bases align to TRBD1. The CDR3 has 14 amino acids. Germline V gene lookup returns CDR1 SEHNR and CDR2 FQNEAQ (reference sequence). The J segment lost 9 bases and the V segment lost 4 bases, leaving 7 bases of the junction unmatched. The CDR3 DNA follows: TGTGCCAGCAGCTGGGACAGGGTAGGGGGGCCCCAGCATTTT. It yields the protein CASSWDRVGGPQHF.

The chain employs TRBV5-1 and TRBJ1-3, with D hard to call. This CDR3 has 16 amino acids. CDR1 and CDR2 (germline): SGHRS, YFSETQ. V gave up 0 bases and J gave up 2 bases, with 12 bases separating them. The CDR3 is CASSLDPGTAGNTIYF. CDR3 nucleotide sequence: TGCGCCAGCAGCTTGGACCCGGGAACAGCTGGAAACACCATATATTTT.

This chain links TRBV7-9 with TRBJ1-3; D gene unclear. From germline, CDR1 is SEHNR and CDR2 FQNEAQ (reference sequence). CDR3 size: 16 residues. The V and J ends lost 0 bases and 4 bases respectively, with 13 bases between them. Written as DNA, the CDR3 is TGTGCCAGCAGCTTAGCCTCGTGGACTCTCGGAAACACCATATATTTT. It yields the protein CASSLASWTLGNTIYF.

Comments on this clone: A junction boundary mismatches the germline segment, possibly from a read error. CDR3 DNA sequence: TGTGCCAGCAGCCACGGACTGAACAGCGGGGAGCTGTTTTTT. Residues: CASSHGLNSGELFF. The chain employs TRBV7-9 and TRBJ2-2, with D maybe TRBD2 (5 bases). The CDR3 sequence is 14 residues long. Germline V CDR1 and CDR2: SEHNR, FQNEAQ (reference sequence). The variable domain in full, with the rest retrieved from reference TRBV7-9 and TRBJ2-2, is DTGVSQNPRHKITKRGQNVTFRCDPISEHNRLYWYRQTLGQGPEFLTYFQNEAQLEKSRLLSDRFSAERPKGSFSTLEIQRTEQGDSAMYLCASSHGLNSGELFFGEGSRLTVL.

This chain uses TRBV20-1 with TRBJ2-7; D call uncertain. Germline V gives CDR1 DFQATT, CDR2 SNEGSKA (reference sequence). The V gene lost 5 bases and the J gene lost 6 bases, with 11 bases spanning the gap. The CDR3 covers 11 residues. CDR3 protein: CSADASLEQYF. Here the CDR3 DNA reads TGCAGTGCTGATGCGAGTCTCGAGCAGTACTTC.

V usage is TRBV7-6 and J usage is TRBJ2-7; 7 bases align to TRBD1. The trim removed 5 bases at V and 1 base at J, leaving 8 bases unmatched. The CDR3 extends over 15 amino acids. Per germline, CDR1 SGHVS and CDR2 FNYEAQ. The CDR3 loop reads CASSTRQGGSYEQYF. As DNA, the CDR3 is TGTGCCAGCAGCACGCGACAGGGTGGGTCCTACGAGCAGTACTTC.

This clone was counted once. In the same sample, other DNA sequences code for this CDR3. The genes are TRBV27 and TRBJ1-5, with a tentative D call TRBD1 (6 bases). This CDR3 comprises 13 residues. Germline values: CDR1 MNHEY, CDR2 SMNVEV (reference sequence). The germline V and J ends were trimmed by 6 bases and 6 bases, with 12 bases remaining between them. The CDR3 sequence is CASSSQGRQPQHF. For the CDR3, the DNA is TGTGCCAGCAGCTCCCAGGGGCGTCAGCCCCAGCATTTT.

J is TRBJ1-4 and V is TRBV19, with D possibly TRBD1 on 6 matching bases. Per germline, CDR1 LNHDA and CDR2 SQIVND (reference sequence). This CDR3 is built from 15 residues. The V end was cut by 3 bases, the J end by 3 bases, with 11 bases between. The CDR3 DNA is TGTGCCAGTAGTATGATTGACAGGTCTAATGAAAAACTGTTTTTT. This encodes CASSMIDRSNEKLFF.

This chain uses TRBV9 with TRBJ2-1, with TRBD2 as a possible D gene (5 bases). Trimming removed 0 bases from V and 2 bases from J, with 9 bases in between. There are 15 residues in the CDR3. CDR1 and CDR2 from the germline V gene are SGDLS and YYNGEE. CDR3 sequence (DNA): TGTGCCAGCAGCGTAGTGGGAGCGGCCTACAATGAGCAGTTCTTC. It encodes CASSVVGAAYNEQFF.

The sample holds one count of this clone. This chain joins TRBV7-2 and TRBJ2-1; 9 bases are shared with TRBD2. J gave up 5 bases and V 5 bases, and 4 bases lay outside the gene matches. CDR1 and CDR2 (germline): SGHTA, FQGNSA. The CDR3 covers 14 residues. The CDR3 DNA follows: TGTGCCAGCAGCCAGACTAGCGGTAACAATGAGCAGTTCTTC. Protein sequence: CASSQTSGNNEQFF. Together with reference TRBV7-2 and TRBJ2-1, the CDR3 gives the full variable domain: GAGVSQSPSNKVTEKGKDVELRCDPISGHTALYWYRQSLGQGLEFLIYFQGNSAPDKSGLPSDRFSAERTGGSVSTLTIQRTQQEDSAVYLCASSQTSGNNEQFFGPGTRLTVL.

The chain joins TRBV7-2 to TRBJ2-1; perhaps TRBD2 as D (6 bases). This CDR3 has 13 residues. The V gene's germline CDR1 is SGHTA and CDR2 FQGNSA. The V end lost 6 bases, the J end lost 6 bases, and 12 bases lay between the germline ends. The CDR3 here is CASSGEVLNEQFF. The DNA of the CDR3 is TGTGCCAGCAGTGGGGAGGTACTCAATGAGCAGTTCTTC.

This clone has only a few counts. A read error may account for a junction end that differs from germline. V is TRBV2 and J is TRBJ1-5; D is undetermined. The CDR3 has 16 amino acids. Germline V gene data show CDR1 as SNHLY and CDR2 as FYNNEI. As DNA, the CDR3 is TGTGCCAGCAGTGAAGGGGGAGGGTTCGGCAATCAGCCCCAGAATTTT. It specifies CASSEGGGFGNQPQNF.

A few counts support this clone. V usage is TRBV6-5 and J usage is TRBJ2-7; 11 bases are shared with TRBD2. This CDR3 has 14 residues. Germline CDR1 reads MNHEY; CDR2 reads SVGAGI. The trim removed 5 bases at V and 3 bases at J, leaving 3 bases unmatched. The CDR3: CASSDSGRGYEQYF. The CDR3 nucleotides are TGTGCCAGCAGTGATAGCGGGAGGGGCTACGAGCAGTACTTC.

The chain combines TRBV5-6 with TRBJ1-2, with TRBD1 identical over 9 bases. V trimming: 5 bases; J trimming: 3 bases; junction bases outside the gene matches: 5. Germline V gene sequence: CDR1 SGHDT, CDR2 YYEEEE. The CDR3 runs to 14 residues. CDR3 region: CASRYRGRDYGYTF. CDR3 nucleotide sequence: TGTGCCAGCAGATACAGGGGGCGAGACTATGGCTACACCTTC.

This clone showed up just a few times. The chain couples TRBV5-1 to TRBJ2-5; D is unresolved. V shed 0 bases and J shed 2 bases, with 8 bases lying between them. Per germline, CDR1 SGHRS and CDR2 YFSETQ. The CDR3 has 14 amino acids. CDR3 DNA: TGCGCCAGCAGCTTGGGTCCAACTCAAGAGACCCAGTACTTC. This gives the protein CASSLGPTQETQYF. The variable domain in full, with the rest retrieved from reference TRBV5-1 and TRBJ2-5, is KAGVTQTPRYLIKTRGQQVTLSCSPISGHRSVSWYQQTPGQGLQFLFEYFSETQRNKGNFPGRFSGRQFSNSRSEMNVSTLELGDSALYLCASSLGPTQETQYFGPGTRLLVL.

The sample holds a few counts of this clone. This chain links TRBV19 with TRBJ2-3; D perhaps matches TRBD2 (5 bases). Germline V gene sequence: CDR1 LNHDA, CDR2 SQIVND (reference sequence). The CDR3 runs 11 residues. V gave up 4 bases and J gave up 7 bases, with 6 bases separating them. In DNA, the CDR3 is TGTGCCAGTAGTACGGGGTATACGCAGTATTTT. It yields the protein CASSTGYTQYF.

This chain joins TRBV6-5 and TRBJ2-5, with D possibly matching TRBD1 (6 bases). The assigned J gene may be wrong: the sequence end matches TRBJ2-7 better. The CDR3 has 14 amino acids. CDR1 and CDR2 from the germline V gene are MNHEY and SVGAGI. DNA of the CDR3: TGTGCCAGCAGTTTCGGGGAAGGGGGTTACGAGCAGTACTTC. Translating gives CASSFGEGGYEQYF.